The 28 T cell receptor beta chains presented below share a single source sample, sequenced in a study of PD-L1 blockade in urothelial cancer. Some clones are missing from TCRdb's copy, which holds only in-frame ones; the method was immunoSEQ multiplex PCR. The table includes around 40,000 clones, around four fifths detected once. The sample was PBMCs, taken around atezolizumab (anti-PD-L1) treatment. These receptors were collected from a man aged 60 to 69 with urothelial cancer.

The genes are TRBV4-3 and TRBJ2-5, with D tentatively TRBD2 (6 bases). CDR3 length: 14 amino acids. V was pared by 0 bases and J by 7 bases, with 12 bases between. The germline gives CDR1 LGHNA, CDR2 YSLEER. CDR3: CASSQESGGTTQYF. For the CDR3, the DNA is TGCGCCAGCAGCCAAGAGTCCGGGGGAACGACCCAGTACTTC.

CDR3 DNA sequence: TGTGCCAGCAGGCAGGGGCCCGGGGAGCTGTTTTTT. It encodes CASRQGPGELFF. This sequence joins TRBV14 and TRBJ2-2; perhaps TRBD1 as D (6 bases). Per the germline V gene, CDR1 is SGHDN and CDR2 is FVKESK. CDR3 size: 12 residues. Deletions cut 6 bases from V and 6 bases from J, with 8 bases between.

The J gene is TRBJ2-2, the V gene TRBV5-1; 12 nucleotides align to TRBD2. V lost 3 bases and J lost 1; bases outside the gene matches: 1. The CDR3 is made up of 16 amino acids. CDR1 is SGHRS and CDR2 is YFSETQ in the germline V gene. The CDR3 is CASSSGLAGNTGELFF. The DNA of the CDR3 is TGCGCCAGCAGCTCGGGACTAGCGGGGAACACCGGGGAGCTGTTTTTT.

This rearrangement joins TRBV7-9 to TRBJ2-5, with TRBD2 identical over 10 bases. Germline V gene data show CDR1 as SEHNR and CDR2 as FQNEAQ (reference sequence). The CDR3 length is 16 residues. The junction had 7 bases not matched to a gene; V was cut back by 2 bases and J by 4 bases. CDR3: CASSLNLGLAVETQYF. CDR3 sequence (DNA): TGTGCCAGCAGCTTAAATCTAGGACTAGCGGTAGAGACCCAGTACTTC.

The chain recombines TRBV28 with TRBJ2-1, with 8 bases that match TRBD2. From germline, CDR1 is MDHEN and CDR2 SYDVKM. The length of the CDR3 is 14 residues. The V gene end was trimmed by 8 bases and the J gene end by 7 bases; junction bases not matched to a gene: 10. The CDR3: CASESGRVGNEQFF. The DNA for the CDR3 is TGTGCCAGCGAGAGCGGGAGAGTAGGGAATGAGCAGTTCTTC. Full variable domain (missing parts from reference TRBV28 and TRBJ2-1): DVKVTQSSRYLVKRTGEKVFLECVQDMDHENMFWYRQDPGLGLRLIYFSYDVKMKEKGDIPEGYSVSREKKERFSLILESASTNQTSMYLCASESGRVGNEQFFGPGTRLTVL.

A single count supports this clone. This rearrangement joins TRBV7-9 to TRBJ2-5; D gene unclear. The ends were cut back, 10 bases at V and 0 bases at J, with 3 bases in the middle. From germline, CDR1 is SEHNR and CDR2 FQNEAQ (reference sequence). The CDR3 spans 10 residues. CDR3 sequence: CATYQETQYF. CDR3 nucleotide sequence: TGTGCCACATACCAAGAGACCCAGTACTTC.

The CDR3 DNA reads as TGCGCCAGCAGCTTACAGGAGGGAATGAACACTGAAGCTTTCTTT. It yields the protein CASSLQEGMNTEAFF. The chain has TRBV5-1 and TRBJ1-1; weak D call: TRBD1 (5 bases). V was trimmed by 2 bases and J by 0 bases, leaving 11 bases between them. In germline, CDR1 is SGHRS, CDR2 YFSETQ. This CDR3 region has 15 residues. The full variable domain, in which reference TRBV5-1 and TRBJ1-1 provide the parts outside the CDR3, is KAGVTQTPRYLIKTRGQQVTLSCSPISGHRSVSWYQQTPGQGLQFLFEYFSETQRNKGNFPGRFSGRQFSNSRSEMNVSTLELGDSALYLCASSLQEGMNTEAFFGQGTRLTVV.

The V and J genes are TRBV5-6 and TRBJ2-6; 7 nucleotides match TRBD2. The V and J ends lost 1 base and 11 bases, in that order; junction bases with no gene match: 0. The CDR3 length is 12 residues. Germline-derived CDR1 and CDR2 are SGHDT and YYEEEE. DNA of the CDR3: TGTGCCAGCAGCTTGACTAGCGACGTCCTGACTTTC. Translation: CASSLTSDVLTF.

The chain employs TRBV5-5 and TRBJ2-2; D perhaps matches TRBD1 (5 bases). V was clipped by 3 bases and J by 0 bases, with 9 bases between them. The CDR3 runs 15 residues. Per the germline V gene, CDR1 is SGHKS and CDR2 is YYEKEE (reference sequence). This chain's CDR3 is CASSWGQANTGELFF. The CDR3 DNA follows: TGTGCCAGCAGCTGGGGCCAGGCGAACACCGGGGAGCTGTTTTTT.

The chain links TRBV23-1 to TRBJ2-7, with 10 bases matching TRBD1. TRBV23-1 is an ORF, and what it does is uncertain. The CDR3 runs 15 residues. V shed 4 bases and J 5 bases; nucleotides not matched to a gene: 8. CDR3 nucleotide sequence: TGCGCCAGCAGTCTAAGGGGACAGGGGAGGCACGAGCAGTACTTC. It translates to CASSLRGQGRHEQYF.

The rearrangement uses TRBV30 and TRBJ1-5; a weak D match, TRBD1 (5 bases). The CDR3 is 16 residues long. Germline CDR1 GTSNPN, CDR2 SVGIG (reference sequence). The V gene lost 2 bases and the J gene lost 3 bases, with 17 bases spanning the gap. The DNA for the CDR3 is TGTGCCTGGAGTATGCGGGACTCGGGGGTCAATCAGCCCCAGCATTTT. Residues: CAWSMRDSGVNQPQHF.

This clone showed up just once. The chain combines TRBV29-1 with TRBJ2-5; 7 bases align to TRBD1. The V gene end was trimmed by 4 bases and the J gene end by 2 bases; junction bases not matched to a gene: 4. The germline CDR1 and CDR2 sequences are SQVTM and ANQGSEA. CDR3 size: 13 residues. CDR3 sequence (DNA): TGCAGCGTTGTCTCGGGACAGCAAGAGACCCAGTACTTC. It specifies CSVVSGQQETQYF.

The V and J genes are TRBV6-5 and TRBJ1-2, with 7 bases identical to TRBD1. CDR3 length equals 14 residues. V was clipped by 5 bases and J by 8 bases; unmatched bases: 11. Germline V lookup: CDR1 MNHEY, CDR2 SVGAGI. CDR3 residues: CASSKRQGRSGYTF. The DNA of the CDR3 is TGTGCCAGCAGTAAACGACAGGGTCGCTCCGGCTACACCTTC.

There are many counts of this clone. The chain couples TRBV10-1 to TRBJ2-2; D unclear. Trimming removed 7 bases from V and 1 base from J, with 7 bases in between. Germline V gives CDR1 WNHNN, CDR2 SYGVQD (reference sequence). The CDR3 extends over 13 amino acids. The CDR3 coding sequence is TGCGCCAGCACTCGAGAGAACACCGGGGAGCTGTTTTTT. It codes for CASTRENTGELFF.

The rearrangement joins TRBV5-1 to TRBJ2-1, with 11 nucleotides matching TRBD1. CDR1 and CDR2 from the germline V gene are SGHRS and YFSETQ. This CDR3 has 16 residues. J gave up 9 bases and V 4 bases, and 12 bases lay outside the gene matches. The CDR3 reads CASSHGMDRGHGEQFF. CDR3 DNA sequence: TGCGCCAGCAGCCACGGGATGGACAGGGGGCATGGTGAGCAGTTCTTC.

The table lists this clone with a count of one. The V and J genes are TRBV19 and TRBJ2-3; D is perhaps TRBD2 (6 bases). CDR3 length: 15 residues. Germline-derived CDR1 and CDR2 are LNHDA and SQIVND (reference sequence). V was pared by 2 bases and J by 4 bases, with 13 bases between. The CDR3 sequence is CASSILSGNADTQYF. CDR3 coding DNA: TGTGCCAGTAGTATACTTAGCGGAAACGCAGATACGCAGTATTTT.

This clone was seen once. The chain uses TRBV7-8 and TRBJ2-4, with D possibly TRBD2 on 7 matching bases. The CDR3 extends over 17 amino acids. Germline loops: CDR1 SGHVS, CDR2 FQNEAQ. Trimming removed 3 bases from V and 7 bases from J, with 22 bases in between. The CDR3 region is CASSFLGAGAPGNIQYF. The CDR3 DNA reads TGTGCCAGCAGCTTCCTAGGGGCGGGGGCTCCTGGGAACATTCAGTACTTC.

This clone has a handful of counts. CDR3 protein: CASSFPRGNTGELFF. In nucleotides, the CDR3 is TGTGCCAGCAGTTTCCCCAGGGGGAACACCGGGGAGCTGTTTTTT. The genes are TRBV28 and TRBJ2-2; weak D call: TRBD1 (6 bases). Germline V lookup: CDR1 MDHEN, CDR2 SYDVKM. V was clipped by 3 bases and J by 1 base, with 9 bases between them. This CDR3 is built from 15 residues.

This clone was recorded once. The chain joins TRBV10-3 to TRBJ1-1; D not certain. Germline CDR1 is ENHRY and CDR2 is SYGVKD. Trimming took off 0 bases at V and 1 base at J, with 3 bases between the two ends. The CDR3 loop spans 13 amino acids. Here the CDR3 DNA reads TGTGCCATCAGTGAGTCCGGGAACACTGAAGCTTTCTTT. Its translation is CAISESGNTEAFF.

A note on this clone: Germline and junction disagree at one end, which may indicate a read error. V and J are TRBV7-7 and TRBJ2-2; D is undetermined. Germline loops: CDR1 SSHAT, CDR2 FNYEAQ (reference sequence). This CDR3 has 14 residues. The CDR3 DNA reads TGTGCTAGCAGCTCCAATCGGGACACCGGGGAGCTGTTTTTT. Amino acids: CASSSNRDTGELFF.

This clone appeared once. This chain links TRBV5-4 with TRBJ2-5; the D is unclear. The CDR3 has 14 residues. Trimming took off 0 bases at V and 1 base at J, with 7 bases between the two ends. CDR1 SGHNT and CDR2 YYREEE come from the germline V gene (reference sequence). CDR3 sequence: CASSLDGLQETQYF. The CDR3 DNA is TGTGCCAGCAGCTTGGATGGCCTCCAAGAGACCCAGTACTTC.

V is TRBV5-1 and J is TRBJ2-3; TRBD2 aligns across 8 bases. With V trimmed by 3 bases and J by 5 bases, 11 bases remained unmatched. The CDR3 is 16 residues long. Germline loops: CDR1 SGHRS, CDR2 YFSETQ. The DNA of the CDR3 is TGCGCCAGCAGCTCCAGGGCGGGGGGAGGAATAGATACGCAGTATTTT. Encoded protein: CASSSRAGGGIDTQYF.

The chain combines TRBV21-1 with TRBJ1-2; the DNA was not used to check the table's D call, TRBD1. TRBV21-1 is deemed a pseudogene. This CDR3 has 15 residues. The CDR3 here is CASIGDRGLYYGYTF. For the CDR3, the DNA is TGTGCCAGCATAGGGGACAGGGGACTGTACTATGGCTACACCTTC.

The chain is built from TRBV5-4 and TRBJ2-2; D unresolved. Trimming shortened V by 0 bases and J by 0 bases, and 9 bases separated the two germline ends. The CDR3 covers 16 residues. CDR1 SGHNT and CDR2 YYREEE come from the germline V gene (reference sequence). As DNA, the CDR3 is TGTGCCAGCAGCTTGGCGGGTGGCCCGAACACCGGGGAGCTGTTTTTT. The encoded protein is CASSLAGGPNTGELFF.

This CDR3 reads CAAQGYEQYF. The CDR3 nucleotides read TGTGCCGCACAGGGCTACGAGCAGTACTTC. This chain connects TRBV6-1 to TRBJ2-7, with a weak D call TRBD1 (6 bases). From germline, CDR1 is MNHNS and CDR2 SASEGT. Trimming pared 11 bases from V and 3 bases from J, leaving 8 bases between. This CDR3 contains 10 residues.

The chain uses TRBV10-1 and TRBJ2-1; 13 bases line up with TRBD2. CDR3 length: 15 amino acids. Germline V CDR1 and CDR2: WNHNN, SYGVQD (reference sequence). V lost 5 bases to trimming and J lost 5 bases; unmatched junction nucleotides: 3. CDR3: CASSPGLAGNNEQFF. The CDR3 DNA reads TGCGCCAGCAGTCCGGGACTAGCGGGAAACAATGAGCAGTTCTTC.

J is TRBJ2-7 and V is TRBV10-1; 8 nucleotides match TRBD1. After removal of 6 bases from V and 6 bases from J, the junction contained 10 bases not matched to a gene. The germline gives CDR1 WNHNN, CDR2 SYGVQD (reference sequence). The CDR3 extends over 14 amino acids. CDR3 region: CASSPGQGRAEQYF. CDR3 coding DNA: TGCGCCAGCAGCCCAGGACAGGGTCGGGCCGAGCAGTACTTC.

The rearrangement joins TRBV27 to TRBJ2-1, with D maybe TRBD1 (6 bases). CDR1 MNHEY and CDR2 SMNVEV come from the germline V gene (reference sequence). There are 15 residues in the CDR3. The V and J ends lost 6 bases and 3 bases respectively, with 15 bases between them. The CDR3 DNA sequence: TGTGCCAGCAGACCCGGGACACCAGTCTACAATGAGCAGTTCTTC. It specifies CASRPGTPVYNEQFF.